Detailed here is one TCR beta chain. Its specificity is unknown. The CDR3 has 14 residues. Looked up from germline, CDR1 is SGHRS and CDR2 is YFSETQ. Between the trimmed V and J ends, which lost 0 bases and 4 bases, there was a span of 9 bases. These data belong to a study of beta chain features in type 1 diabetes. Study in general: No age, gender or cell yield differences were seen between patients and healthy donors.

All of the isolated RNA was reverse transcribed, so expressed TCRB transcripts were sequenced. Only in-frame clones appear in the TCRdb table, and some are missing; sequencing was by immunoSEQ multiplex PCR. Of some 640,000 clones listed, around an eighth are singletons. Study findings and constraints: Naive, central memory and Treg TCRB repertoires seemed to resemble each other more closely in patients than they did in healthy donors. For Type 1 diabetes patients, all four CD4+ subsets carried TCRB CDR3s that were moderately but significantly shorter. These data did not resolve whether HLA type affects TCRB rearrangement.

CD45RO/CCR7/CD25/CD127/CD95/CD27 staining was used to isolate CD4+ naive, central memory, regulatory and stem cell-like memory cells by sorting. The origin of this receptor is a man in his late teens or twenties with type 1 diabetes. Sequencing was carried out using naive CD4+ T cells from blood. This chain links TRBV5-1 with TRBJ2-3; no definite D call. The CDR3 coding sequence is TGCGCCAGCAGCTTGGATTTGGGATCAGATACGCAGTATTTT. Protein sequence: CASSLDLGSDTQYF.